This record looks at one T cell receptor (beta chain) sequence and its context. No antigen is known for it. The study profiled TCR beta VDJ and CDR3 using genomic DNA as template. TCRdb analysed the reads with MiXCR anew, one entry per CDR3 protein. The sample has 35,000 to 45,000 distinct CDR3 sequences, more than 75% seen once. Germline CDR1 and CDR2: SNHLY and FYNNEI. The ends were cut back, 2 bases at V and 7 bases at J, with 15 bases in the middle. CDR3 length: 15 amino acids. This sample is part of a study of CD8+CD57+ T cells in acquired aplastic anemia. Across the study: The DNA of sorted CD4+ and CD8+ cells averaged approximately 3.2 ug. Sequencing produced an average of about 11 million reads per healthy donor for CD4+ cells. Study-level points and caveats: Significant differences in CD8+ Simpson's diversity were not observed between patients and controls. The study identified twenty-nine CD8+ CDR3 sequences shared by patients and controls.

Specimen: sorted CD4+, CD8+, or CD8+CD57+ T cells (not recorded which) from PBMCs. The source is a human donor in good health, serving as a control. The gene calls are TRBV2 and TRBJ1-5, with D possibly TRBD1 on 6 matching bases. CDR3 sequence reads: CASSESWGQGQPQHF. Here the CDR3 DNA reads TGTGCCAGCAGTGAATCGTGGGGGCAAGGGCAGCCCCAGCATTTT.